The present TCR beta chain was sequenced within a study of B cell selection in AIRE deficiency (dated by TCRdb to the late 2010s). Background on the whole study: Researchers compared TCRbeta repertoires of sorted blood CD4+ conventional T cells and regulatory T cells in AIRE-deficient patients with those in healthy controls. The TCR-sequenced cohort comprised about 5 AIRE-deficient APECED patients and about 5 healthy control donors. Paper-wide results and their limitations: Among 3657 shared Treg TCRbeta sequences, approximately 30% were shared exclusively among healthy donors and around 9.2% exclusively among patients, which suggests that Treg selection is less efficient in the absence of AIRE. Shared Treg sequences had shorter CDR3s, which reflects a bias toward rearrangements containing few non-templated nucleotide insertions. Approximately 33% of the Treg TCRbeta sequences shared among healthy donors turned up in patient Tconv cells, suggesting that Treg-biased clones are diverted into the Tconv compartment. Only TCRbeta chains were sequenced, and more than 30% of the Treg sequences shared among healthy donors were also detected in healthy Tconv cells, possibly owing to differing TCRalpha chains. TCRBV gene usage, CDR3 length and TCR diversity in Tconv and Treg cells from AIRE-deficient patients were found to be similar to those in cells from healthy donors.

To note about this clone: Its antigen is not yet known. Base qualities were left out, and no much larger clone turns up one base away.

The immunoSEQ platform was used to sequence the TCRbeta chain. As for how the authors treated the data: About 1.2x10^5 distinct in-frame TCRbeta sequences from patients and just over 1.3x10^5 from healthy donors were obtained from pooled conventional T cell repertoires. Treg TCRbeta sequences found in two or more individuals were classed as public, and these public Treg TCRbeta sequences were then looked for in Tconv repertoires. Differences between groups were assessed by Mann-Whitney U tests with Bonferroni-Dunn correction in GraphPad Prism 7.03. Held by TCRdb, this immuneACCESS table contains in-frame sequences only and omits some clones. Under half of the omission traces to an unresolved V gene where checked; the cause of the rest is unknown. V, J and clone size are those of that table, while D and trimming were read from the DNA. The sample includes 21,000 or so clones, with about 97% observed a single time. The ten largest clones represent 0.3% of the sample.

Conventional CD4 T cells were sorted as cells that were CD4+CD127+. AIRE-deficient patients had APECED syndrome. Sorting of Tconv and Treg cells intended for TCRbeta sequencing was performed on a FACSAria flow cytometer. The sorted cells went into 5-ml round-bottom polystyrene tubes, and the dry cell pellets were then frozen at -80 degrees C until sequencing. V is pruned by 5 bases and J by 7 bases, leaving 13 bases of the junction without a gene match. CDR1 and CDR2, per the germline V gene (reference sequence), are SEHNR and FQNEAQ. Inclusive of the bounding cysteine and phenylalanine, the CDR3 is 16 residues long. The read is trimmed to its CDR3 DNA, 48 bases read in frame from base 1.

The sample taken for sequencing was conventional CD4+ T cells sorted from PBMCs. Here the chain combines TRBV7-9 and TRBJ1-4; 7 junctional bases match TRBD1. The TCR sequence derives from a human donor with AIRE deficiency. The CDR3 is CASSVTQGVSGEKLFF. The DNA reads TGTGCCAGCAGCGTTACTCAGGGGGTATCGGGTGAAAAACTGTTTTTT.